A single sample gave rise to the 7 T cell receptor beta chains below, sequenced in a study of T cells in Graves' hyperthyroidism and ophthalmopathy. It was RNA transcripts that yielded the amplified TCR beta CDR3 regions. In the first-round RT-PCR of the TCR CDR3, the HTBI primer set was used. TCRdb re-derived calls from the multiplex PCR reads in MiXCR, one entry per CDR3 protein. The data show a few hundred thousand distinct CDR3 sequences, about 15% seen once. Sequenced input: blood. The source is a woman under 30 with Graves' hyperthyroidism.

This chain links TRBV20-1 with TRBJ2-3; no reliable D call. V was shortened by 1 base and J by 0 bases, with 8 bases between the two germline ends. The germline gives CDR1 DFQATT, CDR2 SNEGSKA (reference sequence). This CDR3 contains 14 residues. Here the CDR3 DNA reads TGCAGTGCTAGAGGGAGCGTGAGCACAGATACGCAGTATTTT. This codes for CSARGSVSTDTQYF.

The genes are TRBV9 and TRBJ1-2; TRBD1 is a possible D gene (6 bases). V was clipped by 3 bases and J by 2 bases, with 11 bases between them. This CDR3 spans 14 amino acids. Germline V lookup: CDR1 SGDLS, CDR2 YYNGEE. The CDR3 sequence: CASSDDRKNYGYTF. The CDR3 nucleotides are TGTGCCAGCAGCGACGACAGGAAGAACTATGGCTACACCTTC.

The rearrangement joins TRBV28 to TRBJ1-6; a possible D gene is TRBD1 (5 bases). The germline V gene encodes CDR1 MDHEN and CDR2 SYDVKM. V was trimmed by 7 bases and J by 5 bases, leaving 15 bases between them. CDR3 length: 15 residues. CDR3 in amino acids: CASKGGDWHNSPLHF. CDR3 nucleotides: TGTGCCAGCAAGGGAGGGGATTGGCATAATTCACCCCTCCACTTT. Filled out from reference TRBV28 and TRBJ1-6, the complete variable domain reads DVKVTQSSRYLVKRTGEKVFLECVQDMDHENMFWYRQDPGLGLRLIYFSYDVKMKEKGDIPEGYSVSREKKERFSLILESASTNQTSMYLCASKGGDWHNSPLHFGNGTRLTVT.

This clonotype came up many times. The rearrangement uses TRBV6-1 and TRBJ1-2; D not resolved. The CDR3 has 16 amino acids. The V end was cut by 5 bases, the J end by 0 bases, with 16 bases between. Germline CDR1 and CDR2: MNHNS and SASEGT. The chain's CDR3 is CASSRPRTAANYGYTF. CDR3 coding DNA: TGTGCCAGCAGTCGACCGAGGACCGCAGCTAACTATGGCTACACCTTC.

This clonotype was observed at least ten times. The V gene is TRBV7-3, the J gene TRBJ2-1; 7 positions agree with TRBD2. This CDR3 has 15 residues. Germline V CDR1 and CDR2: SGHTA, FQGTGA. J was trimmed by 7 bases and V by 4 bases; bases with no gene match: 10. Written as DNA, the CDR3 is TGTGCCAGCAGCTCAGGACTAGTCGGGGTGAATGAGCAGTTCTTC. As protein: CASSSGLVGVNEQFF.

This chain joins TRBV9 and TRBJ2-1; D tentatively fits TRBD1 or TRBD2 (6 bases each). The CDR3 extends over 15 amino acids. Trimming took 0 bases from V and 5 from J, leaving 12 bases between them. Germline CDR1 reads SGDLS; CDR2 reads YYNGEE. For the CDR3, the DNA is TGTGCCAGCAGCGTAGGTGGGGGGCGCAACAATGAGCAGTTCTTC. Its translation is CASSVGGGRNNEQFF.

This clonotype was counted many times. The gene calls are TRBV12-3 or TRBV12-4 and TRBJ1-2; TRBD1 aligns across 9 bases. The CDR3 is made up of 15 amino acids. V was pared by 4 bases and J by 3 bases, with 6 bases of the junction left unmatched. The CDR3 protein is CASSSGTGYDYGYTF. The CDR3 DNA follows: TGTGCCAGCAGTTCCGGGACAGGGTACGACTATGGCTACACCTTC.